The clone carrying this T cell receptor (beta chain) occurred many times. Its antigen is currently unknown. The germline gives CDR1 KGHSH, CDR2 LQKENI. V lost 4 bases, J lost 2 bases, and 8 bases stayed unmatched. The CDR3 runs 16 residues. These data are taken from a study of T-cell reconstitution after alpha-beta-depleted transplantation in children. Findings and limits, study-wide: Two months or so post-transplant, alpha-beta T cells reportedly derived from several hundred expanded graft clones. Some patients' high day-60 TCRbeta diversity was traced to surviving recipient T cells and thymic progenitors. T-cell counts and diversity were attributed mostly to newly produced T cells one year after transplant.

Unique molecular identifiers were used in preparing the TCRbeta library. A single record per CDR3 protein comes from TCRdb applying MiXCR to the PCR reads. The sample has approximately 170,000 distinct CDR3 sequences; around 10% are singletons. V usage is TRBV18 and J usage is TRBJ1-1; 9 bases align to TRBD1. The sequence derives from a boy between 2 and 15 years old with acute myeloid leukemia, due to receive a stem cell transplant. Sample: PBMCs, taken before TCRalphabeta/CD19-depleted stem cell transplant. The CDR3 protein is CASSRNTGGGNTEAFF. In DNA form, the CDR3 reads TGTGCCAGCTCACGTAATACAGGGGGCGGTAACACTGAAGCTTTCTTT.